The T cell receptor (beta chain) under discussion was sequenced for a study of blood T cell repertoires in COVID-19. The overall study: Whether acute or convalescent, the COVID-19 samples came from the United States, Italy and Spain. Sources were T cells, B-cell-depleted T cells, or PBMCs; the material itself was cDNA or gDNA.

This CDR3 has 14 amino acids. V lost 1 base, J lost 2 bases, and 9 bases lay in between. Germline CDR1 and CDR2: GTSNPN and SVGIG (reference sequence). In the study's own analysis: Reference gene primer amplification yielded estimated nucleated cell counts. Profiling relied on immunoSEQ multiplex PCR, and the TCRdb table lists in-frame clones only, not all of them. The DNA gave D and trimming, while V, J and clone size come from that table. The sample carries 250,000 to 300,000 clones, approximately 85% recorded once. This TCR was sampled from a man aged 45-60 years with active or convalescent COVID-19. Input material: peripheral blood. The V and J genes are TRBV30 and TRBJ1-3; D remains ambiguous. CDR3 sequence: CAWSEASAGNTIYF. CDR3 DNA sequence: TGTGCCTGGAGTGAAGCCTCGGCTGGAAACACCATATATTTT.